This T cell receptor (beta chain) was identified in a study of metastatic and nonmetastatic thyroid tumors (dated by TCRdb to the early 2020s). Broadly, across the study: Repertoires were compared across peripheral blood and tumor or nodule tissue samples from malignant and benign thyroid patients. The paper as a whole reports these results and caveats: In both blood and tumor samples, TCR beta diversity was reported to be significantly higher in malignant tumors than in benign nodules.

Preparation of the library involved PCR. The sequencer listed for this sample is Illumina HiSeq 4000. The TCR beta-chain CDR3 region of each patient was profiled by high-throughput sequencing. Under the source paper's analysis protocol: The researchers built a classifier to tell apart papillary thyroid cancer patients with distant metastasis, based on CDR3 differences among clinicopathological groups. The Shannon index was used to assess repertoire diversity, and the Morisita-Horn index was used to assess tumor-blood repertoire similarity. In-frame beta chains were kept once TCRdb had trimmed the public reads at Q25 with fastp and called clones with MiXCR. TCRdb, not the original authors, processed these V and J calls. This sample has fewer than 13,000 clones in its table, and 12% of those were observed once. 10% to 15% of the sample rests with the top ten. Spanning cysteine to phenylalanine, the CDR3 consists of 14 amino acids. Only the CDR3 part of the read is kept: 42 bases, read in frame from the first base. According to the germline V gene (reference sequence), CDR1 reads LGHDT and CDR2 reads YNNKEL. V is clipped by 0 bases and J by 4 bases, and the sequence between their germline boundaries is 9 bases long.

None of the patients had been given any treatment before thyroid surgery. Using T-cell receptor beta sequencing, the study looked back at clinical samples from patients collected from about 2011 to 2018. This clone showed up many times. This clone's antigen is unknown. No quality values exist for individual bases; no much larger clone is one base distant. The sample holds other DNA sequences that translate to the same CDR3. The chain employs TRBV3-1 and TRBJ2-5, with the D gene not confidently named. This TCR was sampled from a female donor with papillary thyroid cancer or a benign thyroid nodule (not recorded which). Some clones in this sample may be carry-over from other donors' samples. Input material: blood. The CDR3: CASSQDELRETQYF. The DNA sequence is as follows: TGTGCCAGCAGCCAAGATGAGTTGAGAGAGACCCAGTACTTC.